These 22 T cell receptor beta chains were all obtained from the same sample, sequenced in a study of blood T cell repertoires in COVID-19. Sequenced by immunoSEQ multiplex PCR; TCRdb stores in-frame clones only, minus some. The sample gives more than 250,000 clones, about 86% of which show up once; approximately 2% is in the top ten. The sequenced sample consisted of peripheral blood. The receptors originated from a woman under 40 who had recovered from COVID-19.

The V call is TRBV6-5, the J call TRBJ2-1, with D unresolved. The CDR3 totals 14 residues. V dropped 6 bases and J dropped 0 bases, with 9 bases sitting between them. CDR1 is MNHEY, CDR2 SVGAGI, per germline. CDR3 sequence: CASSSSGSYNEQFF. DNA for the CDR3: TGTGCCAGCAGCTCTTCGGGCTCCTACAATGAGCAGTTCTTC.

The CDR3 loop is CASSIRDRAYEQYF. The CDR3 DNA is TGCGCCAGCAGCATCCGGGACAGGGCCTACGAGCAGTACTTC. The J gene is TRBJ2-7, the V gene TRBV5-1, with 9 bases lining up with TRBD1. The CDR3 is 14 amino acids. Trimming removed 4 bases from V and 2 bases from J; junction bases left unmatched: 4. Germline V gene sequence: CDR1 SGHRS, CDR2 YFSETQ.

The chain combines TRBV19 with TRBJ1-2; no clear D gene. The CDR3 is 13 residues long. Trimming shortened V by 4 bases and J by 0 bases, and 6 bases separated the two germline ends. CDR1 is LNHDA, CDR2 SQIVND, per germline (reference sequence). In nucleotides, the CDR3 is TGTGCCAGTAGTAATAGCCCTAACTATGGCTACACCTTC. Its translation: CASSNSPNYGYTF.

This clone occurred once. The chain joins TRBV6-5 to TRBJ1-1; D not certain. There are 14 residues in the CDR3. V was clipped by 6 bases and J by 2 bases, with 13 bases between them. CDR1 and CDR2 from the germline V gene are MNHEY and SVGAGI. The CDR3 coding sequence is TGTGCCAGCAGGCAGACATTATTCAACACTGAAGCTTTCTTT. Translating gives CASRQTLFNTEAFF.

In nucleotides, the CDR3 is TGTGCCAGCAGCACAACAGGGATCGGGGAGCTGTTTTTT. This translates into CASSTTGIGELFF. The chain is built from TRBV7-3 and TRBJ2-2; D is perhaps TRBD1 (6 bases). Deletions cut 5 bases from V and 7 bases from J, with 11 bases between. The CDR3 is made up of 13 amino acids. Per the germline V gene, CDR1 is SGHTA and CDR2 is FQGTGA.

In this sample, this clone turned up once. The chain is built from TRBV30 and TRBJ2-7; tentative D call: TRBD1 (5 bases). There are 14 residues in the CDR3. V lost 4 bases to trimming and J lost 3 bases, with 16 bases between them. Germline assignment: CDR1 GTSNPN and CDR2 SVGIG (reference sequence). The CDR3 coding sequence is TGTGCCTGGACGGATATAGGGGCAGGCTACGAGCAGTACTTC. Translated, it gives CAWTDIGAGYEQYF.

This clone has only one observation. The CDR3 loop is CASFAAGEETQYF. CDR3 DNA: TGTGCCAGCTTCGCGGCGGGAGAAGAGACCCAGTACTTC. The gene calls are TRBV12-3 or TRBV12-4 and TRBJ2-5, with 7 bases matching TRBD2. Trimming cost V 8 bases and J 3 bases; bases outside gene matches: 6. This CDR3 is built from 13 residues.

The CDR3 is CASSPDGSSGNTIYF. DNA for the CDR3: TGTGCCAGCTCACCAGACGGGAGCTCTGGAAACACCATATATTTT. This chain uses TRBV18 with TRBJ1-3; D ambiguous. V shed 2 bases and J shed 0 bases, with 8 bases lying between them. Germline V gives CDR1 KGHSH, CDR2 LQKENI. This CDR3 has 15 amino acids.

Only one count was recorded for this clone. J is TRBJ2-7 and V is TRBV11-1, with TRBD1 identical over 9 bases. The CDR3 loop spans 13 amino acids. Germline V gives CDR1 SGHAT, CDR2 FQDESV (reference sequence). V lost 5 bases and J lost 6; bases outside the gene matches: 5. The CDR3 loop is CASSRRQGGEQYF. The CDR3 DNA sequence: TGTGCCAGCAGCAGACGACAGGGGGGCGAGCAGTACTTC.

The J gene is TRBJ2-1, the V gene TRBV7-3; the match to TRBD2 covers 13 bases. The CDR3 totals 15 residues. Germline CDR1 SGHTA, CDR2 FQGTGA. J lost 9 bases, V lost 5 bases, and 7 bases had no gene match. CDR3 DNA sequence: TGTGCCAGCAGCCCCGAGGGACTAGCGGGATCTGAGCAGTTCTTC. Protein sequence: CASSPEGLAGSEQFF.

V usage is TRBV7-3 and J usage is TRBJ2-6, with 10 bases aligning to TRBD1. The CDR3 extends over 15 amino acids. The V and J ends lost 8 bases and 0 bases, in that order; junction bases with no gene match: 1. Germline CDR1 and CDR2: SGHTA and FQGTGA. The CDR3 loop is CASGQGGSGANVLTF. Here the CDR3 DNA reads TGTGCCAGCGGACAGGGGGGCTCTGGGGCCAACGTCCTGACTTTC. The full variable domain, in which reference TRBV7-3 and TRBJ2-6 provide the parts outside the CDR3, is GAGVSQTPSNKVTEKGKYVELRCDPISGHTALYWYRQSLGQGPEFLIYFQGTGAADDSGLPNDRFFAVRPEGSVSTLKIQRTERGDSAVYLCASGQGGSGANVLTFGAGSRLTVL.

This chain links TRBV6-1 with TRBJ1-6; tentative D call: TRBD1 (6 bases). The CDR3 runs 17 residues. Between the trimmed V and J ends, which lost 4 bases and 1 base, there was a span of 14 bases. The germline V gene encodes CDR1 MNHNS and CDR2 SASEGT. The CDR3 spells CASSGLYGQSYNSPLHF. The CDR3 DNA reads TGTGCCAGCAGTGGTCTTTACGGACAGTCCTATAATTCACCCCTCCACTTT.

This clone has just a few counts. The chain is built from TRBV5-1 and TRBJ2-3, with 13 bases lining up with TRBD2. Unmatched junction bases numbered 5, after V lost 2 bases and J lost 5 bases. The CDR3 extends over 16 amino acids. CDR1 and CDR2 (germline): SGHRS, YFSETQ. Here the CDR3 DNA reads TGCGCCAGCAGCTTCGGGACTAGCGGGGCGGGAGATACGCAGTATTTT. Protein sequence: CASSFGTSGAGDTQYF.

This chain links TRBV7-9 with TRBJ1-4; TRBD1 is a possible D gene (5 bases). CDR1 is SEHNR, CDR2 FQNEAQ, per germline (reference sequence). The CDR3 is 14 amino acids. Trimming took 7 bases from V and 8 from J, leaving 17 bases between them. CDR3: CASTQGHQLEKLFF. The CDR3 nucleotides are TGTGCCAGCACCCAGGGCCACCAATTGGAAAAACTGTTTTTT.

The V gene is TRBV9, the J gene TRBJ1-1, with 8 nucleotides matching TRBD1. J lost 0 bases, V lost 0 bases, and 1 base had no gene match. Germline V lookup: CDR1 SGDLS, CDR2 YYNGEE. This CDR3 comprises 15 residues. The CDR3 coding sequence is TGTGCCAGCAGCGTAGGGGACAGGATGAACACTGAAGCTTTCTTT. Translated, it gives CASSVGDRMNTEAFF.

The chain is built from TRBV28 and TRBJ1-5, with unresolved D. This CDR3 contains 12 residues. Germline lookup yields CDR1 MDHEN and CDR2 SYDVKM. V lost 6 bases to trimming and J lost 7 bases, with 10 bases between them. The CDR3 coding sequence is TGTGCCAGCAGCACGGGAGGCCAGCCCCAGCATTTT. This encodes CASSTGGQPQHF.

The chain joins TRBV5-1 to TRBJ1-1; a weak D match, TRBD1 (5 bases). This CDR3 spans 16 amino acids. Between the trimmed V and J ends, which lost 4 bases and 1 base, there was a span of 17 bases. Germline-derived CDR1 and CDR2 are SGHRS and YFSETQ. In DNA form, the CDR3 reads TGCGCCAGCAGCACCTATAAGGGGCATTGGAACACTGAAGCTTTCTTT. Protein sequence: CASSTYKGHWNTEAFF.

This clone was recorded a few times. The chain recombines TRBV11-2 with TRBJ2-5, with 12 bases identical to TRBD2. CDR3 length equals 16 residues. J was trimmed by 0 bases and V by 7 bases; bases with no gene match: 6. Germline V gene sequence: CDR1 SGHAT, CDR2 FQNNGV. Written as DNA, the CDR3 is TGTGCCAGCATGGGGGGACTAGCGGGTTACCAAGAGACCCAGTACTTC. It yields the protein CASMGGLAGYQETQYF.

The V and J genes are TRBV20-1 and TRBJ2-7; possibly TRBD1 for D (5 bases). The CDR3 contains 11 residues. Trimming pared 6 bases from V and 4 bases from J, leaving 10 bases between. The germline CDR1 and CDR2 sequences are DFQATT and SNEGSKA (reference sequence). CDR3 DNA sequence: TGCAGTGCGCTCAGGGAATACGAGCAGTACTTC. This translates into CSALREYEQYF.

This chain links TRBV24-1 with TRBJ2-1; 9 nucleotides match TRBD2. The CDR3 totals 17 residues. With 12 bases clipped from V and 6 bases from J, the junction kept 20 bases outside the gene matches. Looked up from germline, CDR1 is KGHDR and CDR2 is SFDVKD. Here the CDR3 reads CAATDLPRGGGANEQFF. DNA of the CDR3: TGTGCCGCGACCGACCTACCACGGGGCGGGGGGGCCAATGAGCAGTTCTTC.

This clone has a single count. J is TRBJ2-7 and V is TRBV12-1; the table gives TRBD2 as D, unverified against the DNA. TRBV12-1 is a pseudogene segment. The length of the CDR3 is 14 residues. The DNA of the CDR3 is TGTGCCAGCAGCTTTCGGGATTACGATTACGAGCAGTACTTC. Amino acid sequence: CASSFRDYDYEQYF.

The chain employs TRBV20-1 and TRBJ2-1; TRBD2 agrees at 7 bases. The CDR3 consists of 14 residues. CDR1 and CDR2 from the germline V gene are DFQATT and SNEGSKA (reference sequence). Trimming took 3 bases from V and 3 from J; bases not matched to a gene: 5. CDR3 in amino acids: CSASEPSGYNEQFF. CDR3 nucleotides: TGCAGTGCTAGTGAGCCTAGCGGCTACAATGAGCAGTTCTTC.